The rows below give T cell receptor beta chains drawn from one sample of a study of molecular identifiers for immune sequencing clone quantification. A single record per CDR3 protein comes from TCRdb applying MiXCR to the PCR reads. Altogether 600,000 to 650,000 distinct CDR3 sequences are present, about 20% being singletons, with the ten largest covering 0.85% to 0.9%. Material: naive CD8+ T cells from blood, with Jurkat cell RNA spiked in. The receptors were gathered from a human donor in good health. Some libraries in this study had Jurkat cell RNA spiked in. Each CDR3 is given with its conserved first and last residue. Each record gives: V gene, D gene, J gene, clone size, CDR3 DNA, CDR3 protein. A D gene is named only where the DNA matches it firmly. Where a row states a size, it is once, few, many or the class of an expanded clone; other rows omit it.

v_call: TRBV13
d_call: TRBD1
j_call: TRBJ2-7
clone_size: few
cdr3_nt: TGTGCCAGCAGCCCCGGGGGACAGGGGATCTACGAGCAGTACTTC
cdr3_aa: CASSPGGQGIYEQYF

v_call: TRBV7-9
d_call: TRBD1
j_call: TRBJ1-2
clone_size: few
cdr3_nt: TGTGCCAGCAGCCCTGGGACAGGGGACGGTGGCTACACCTTC
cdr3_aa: CASSPGTGDGGYTF

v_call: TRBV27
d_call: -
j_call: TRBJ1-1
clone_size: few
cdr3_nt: TGTGCCAGCAGTTTATCGAGGGTGAGTGAAGCTTTCTTT
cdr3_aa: CASSLSRVSEAFF

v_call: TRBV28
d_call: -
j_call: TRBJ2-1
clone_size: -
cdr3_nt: TGTGCCAGCAGTTGGACAGCCAATGAGCAGTTCTTC
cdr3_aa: CASSWTANEQFF

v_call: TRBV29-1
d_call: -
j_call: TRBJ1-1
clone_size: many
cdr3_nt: TGCAGCGTCCCTGAAGCTTTCTTT
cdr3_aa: CSVPEAFF

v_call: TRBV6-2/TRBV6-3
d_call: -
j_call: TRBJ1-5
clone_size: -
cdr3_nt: TGTGCCAGCAGTTACATTGAGGCTAATCAGCCCCAGCATTTT
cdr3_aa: CASSYIEANQPQHF

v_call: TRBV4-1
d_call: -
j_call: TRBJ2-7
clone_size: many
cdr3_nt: TGCGCCAGCAGCCAAGATAAGGGGCCCTACGAGCAGTACTTC
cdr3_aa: CASSQDKGPYEQYF

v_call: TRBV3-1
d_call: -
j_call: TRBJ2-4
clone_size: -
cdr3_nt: TGTGCCAGCAGCCAAGGAGCTAATCCAACAATAGCCAAAAACATTCTGTACTTC
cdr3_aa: CASSQGANPTIAKNILYF

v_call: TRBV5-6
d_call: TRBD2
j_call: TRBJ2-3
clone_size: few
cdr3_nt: TGTGCCAGCAGCTTGGGGAGGACTAGCACTACGGTGAGCACAGATACGCAGTATTTT
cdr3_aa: CASSLGRTSTTVSTDTQYF

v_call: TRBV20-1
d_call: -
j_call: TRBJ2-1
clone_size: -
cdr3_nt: TGCAGTGCCCCACGCGCCTACAATGAGCAGTTCTTC
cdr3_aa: CSAPRAYNEQFF

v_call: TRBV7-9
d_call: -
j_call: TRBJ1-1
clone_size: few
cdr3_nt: TGTGCCAGCAGCTTAGCAACTGGGGTGGGTGAAGCCTTCTTT
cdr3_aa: CASSLATGVGEAFF

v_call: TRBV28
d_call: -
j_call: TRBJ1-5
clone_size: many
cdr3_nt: TGTGCCAGCAGTTTAAGGGGAGAAGCCAATCAGCCCCAGCATTTT
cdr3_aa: CASSLRGEANQPQHF

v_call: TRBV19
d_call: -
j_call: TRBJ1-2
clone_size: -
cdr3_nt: TGTGCCAGTAGTATTGCGGTTGTTGCCTATGGCTACACCTTC
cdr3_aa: CASSIAVVAYGYTF

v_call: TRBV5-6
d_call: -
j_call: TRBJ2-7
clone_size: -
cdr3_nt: TGTGCCAGCAGCCCCGGGACCAAGGAACCCTACGAGCAGTACTTC
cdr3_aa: CASSPGTKEPYEQYF

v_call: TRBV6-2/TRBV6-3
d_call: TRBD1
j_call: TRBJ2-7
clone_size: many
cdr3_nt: TGTGCCAGCAGTTACTTGACAGGGGGCGACGAGCAGTACTTC
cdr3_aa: CASSYLTGGDEQYF

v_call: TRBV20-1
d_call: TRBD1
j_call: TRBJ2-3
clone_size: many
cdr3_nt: TGCAGTGCTAGAGACGTGACAGGGGCCGATGATACGCAGTATTTT
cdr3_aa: CSARDVTGADDTQYF

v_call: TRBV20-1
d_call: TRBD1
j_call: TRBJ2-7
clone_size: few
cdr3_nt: TGCAGTACGACAGGGGGTGAATACTACGAGCAGTACTTC
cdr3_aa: CSTTGGEYYEQYF

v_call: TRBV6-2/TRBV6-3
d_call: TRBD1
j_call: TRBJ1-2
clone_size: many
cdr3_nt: TGTGCCAGCAGTCGGACAGGCCCGATTGCTAACTATGGCTACACCTTC
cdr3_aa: CASSRTGPIANYGYTF

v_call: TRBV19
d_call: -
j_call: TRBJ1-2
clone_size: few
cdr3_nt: TGTGCCAGTAGTATGGGACTTGGTGCATACTATGGCTACACCTTC
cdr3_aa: CASSMGLGAYYGYTF

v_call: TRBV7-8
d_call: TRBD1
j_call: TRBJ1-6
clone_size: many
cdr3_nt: TGTGCCAGCAGCCCCCGGGAGGGGGCTCTTAATAATTCACCCCTCCACTTT
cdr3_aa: CASSPREGALNNSPLHF

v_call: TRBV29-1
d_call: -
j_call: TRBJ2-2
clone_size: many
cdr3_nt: TGCAGCGTTGTCGGCCCGACCGGGGAGCTGTTTTTT
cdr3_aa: CSVVGPTGELFF

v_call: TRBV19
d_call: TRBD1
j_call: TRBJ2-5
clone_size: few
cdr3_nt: TGTGCCAGTAGTACACACGGGACAGTCGTCGAGAGGGAGACCCAGTACTTC
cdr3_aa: CASSTHGTVVERETQYF

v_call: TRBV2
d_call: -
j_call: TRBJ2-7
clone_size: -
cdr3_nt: TGTGCCAGCAGTGAAGCGCCGCGCAGCTACGAGCAGTACTTC
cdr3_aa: CASSEAPRSYEQYF

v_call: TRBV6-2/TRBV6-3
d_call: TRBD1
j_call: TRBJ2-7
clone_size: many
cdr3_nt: TGTGCCAGCAGTTACGACAGGGCCGAGCAGTACTTC
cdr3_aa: CASSYDRAEQYF

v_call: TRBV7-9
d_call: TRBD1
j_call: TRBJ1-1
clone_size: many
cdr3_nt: TGTGCCAGCAGCCCGGGACAGGGGGCGGTCACTGAAGCTTTCTTT
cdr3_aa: CASSPGQGAVTEAFF

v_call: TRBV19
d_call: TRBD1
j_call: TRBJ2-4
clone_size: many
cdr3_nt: TGTGCCAGTAGTATTTGGTTAGACAGGGAAGACGGCAAAAACATTCAGTACTTC
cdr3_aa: CASSIWLDREDGKNIQYF

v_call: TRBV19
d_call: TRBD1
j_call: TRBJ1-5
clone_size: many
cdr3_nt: TGTGCCAGTAGTATAGGGGACAGGGGTTACAATCAGCCCCAGCATTTT
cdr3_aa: CASSIGDRGYNQPQHF

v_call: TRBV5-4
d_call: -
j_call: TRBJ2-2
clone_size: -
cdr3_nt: TGTGCCAGCAGCCCGACAGAGAACACCGGGGAGCTGTTTTTT
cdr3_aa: CASSPTENTGELFF